Reported below is one TCR beta chain. The entry originates in a study of blood T cell repertoires in COVID-19. Trimming took off 5 bases at V and 2 bases at J, with 17 bases between the two ends. Per the germline V gene, CDR1 is SGHVS and CDR2 is FNYEAQ. The CDR3 consists of 16 residues. Clones were read by immunoSEQ multiplex PCR, and TCRdb kept only the in-frame ones, dropping some. The table lists 55,000 to 80,000 clones, approximately 86% of them singletons, with roughly 12% in the top ten. This rearrangement joins TRBV7-6 to TRBJ2-3; tentatively, D is TRBD2 (6 bases). The sample consisted of peripheral blood. The clonotype was recovered from a human donor in a cohort sampled during active COVID-19. Here the CDR3 reads CASSTRDSSYTDTQYF. CDR3 bases: TGTGCCAGCAGCACCCGGGACTCGTCTTACACAGATACGCAGTATTTT.